This T cell receptor beta chain appears in the sequencing data of a study of shared clonotypes between healthy human individuals. Germline CDR1 reads SEHNR; CDR2 reads FQNEAQ (reference sequence). CDR3 size: 16 residues. Trimming pared 4 bases from V and 0 bases from J, leaving 16 bases between. CD45RO-negative cells were positively selected for CCR7, leaving out terminally differentiated effector memory CD45RA+ cells. Every donor was a Caucasian adult from Nashville, Tennessee. In replicate PCRs of sorted subsets, approximately 200 ng DNA, approximately 30,000 T cell genomes, was used. Sequencing used immunoSEQ multiplex PCR; TCRdb keeps in-frame clones, though not all of them. This repertoire shows millions of clones, less than 95% found once; its top ten account for roughly 1%.

Material: naive CD8+ T cells sorted from blood. The sequence was collected from a man between 18 and 35 years old in good health. The rearrangement joins TRBV7-9 to TRBJ2-7, with D possibly being TRBD1 (6 bases). The CDR3 DNA follows: TGTGCCAGCAGCTCTGCAAAAGTCAGGGGCTCCTACGAGCAGTACTTC. This translates into CASSSAKVRGSYEQYF.